The 8 T cell receptor beta chains below come from one sample, sequenced in a study of T-cell reconstitution after alpha-beta-depleted transplantation in children. This sample's TCRbeta library carried unique molecular identifier barcodes. TCRdb called the PCR reads again in MiXCR, with one record for every CDR3 protein. The table records about 400,000 distinct CDR3 sequences, roughly 20% of them present only once. Source: PBMCs from the stem cell graft donor, taken from the stem cell graft. These receptor sequences come from a human donor who donated a stem cell graft to a child with acute myeloid leukemia.

At least ten counts were recorded for this clonotype. J is TRBJ1-1 and V is TRBV6-5, with D unresolved. This CDR3 region has 13 residues. V gave up 2 bases and J gave up 0 bases, with 4 bases separating them. Germline V CDR1 and CDR2: MNHEY, SVGAGI. The CDR3, as DNA: TGTGCCAGCAGTTACAGTTTGAACACTGAAGCTTTCTTT. Its translation is CASSYSLNTEAFF.

This clonotype was observed at least ten times. This chain uses TRBV20-1 with TRBJ2-7; TRBD2 matches 11 bases. CDR1 and CDR2 (germline): DFQATT, SNEGSKA (reference sequence). V gave up 5 bases and J gave up 4 bases; unmatched junction bases: 4. This CDR3 has 13 amino acids. The CDR3 spells CSAPLAGGYEQYF. The CDR3 DNA reads TGCAGTGCTCCCCTAGCGGGAGGTTACGAGCAGTACTTC.

The gene calls are TRBV25-1 and TRBJ2-1; D is ambiguous. The germline CDR1 and CDR2 sequences are MGHDK and SYGVNS. Deletions cut 9 bases from V and 5 bases from J, with 8 bases between. The CDR3 runs to 11 residues. The CDR3 protein is CASIKNNEQFF. DNA for the CDR3: TGTGCCAGTATTAAGAACAATGAGCAGTTCTTC.

This clonotype was detected only a few times. V usage is TRBV24-1 and J usage is TRBJ2-1; 10 bases line up with TRBD1. The V segment lost 7 bases and the J segment 7 bases; nucleotides outside the gene matches: 12. Germline assignment: CDR1 KGHDR and CDR2 SFDVKD. This CDR3 has 16 residues. In nucleotides, the CDR3 is TGTGCCACCAGCGGGGGCCCCGGGACAGGGGAAAATGAGCAGTTCTTC. Translating gives CATSGGPGTGENEQFF.

This clonotype was seen a few times. V gene TRBV4-3 combines with J gene TRBJ2-3; D not certain. The CDR3 consists of 13 residues. V gave up 0 bases and J gave up 6 bases, with 7 bases separating them. In germline, CDR1 is LGHNA, CDR2 YSLEER. The CDR3 nucleotides read TGCGCCAGCAGCCAAGACCCGGTGGATACGCAGTATTTT. Amino acid sequence: CASSQDPVDTQYF.

The chain is built from TRBV7-2 and TRBJ2-2; a possible D gene is TRBD2 (5 bases). This CDR3 region has 16 residues. CDR1 is SGHTA, CDR2 FQGNSA, per germline. Trimming removed 5 bases at V and 4 bases at J, with 17 bases between. The CDR3 reads CASSRTSGVGTGELFF. The CDR3 DNA sequence: TGTGCCAGCAGCCGTACTAGTGGGGTGGGCACCGGGGAGCTGTTTTTT.

Concerning this clonotype: The CDR3 end shows no conserved phenylalanine or tryptophan, and so a read error is likely. The rearrangement joins TRBV9 to TRBJ2-5, with a possible D match to TRBD2 (6 bases). CDR3 length: 18 amino acids. The germline V gene encodes CDR1 SGDLS and CDR2 YYNGEE. Trimming cost V 4 bases and J 2 bases, with 24 bases left between them. CDR3 protein: CASSSPRRGSTGQETQYC. The CDR3 nucleotides read TGTGCCAGCAGCTCCCCACGGAGGGGCAGTACGGGACAAGAGACCCAGTACTGC.

Many counts were recorded for this clonotype. The chain combines TRBV7-2 with TRBJ2-3; D gene unclear. Per the germline V gene, CDR1 is SGHTA and CDR2 is FQGNSA. The V gene lost 5 bases and the J gene lost 7 bases, with 16 bases spanning the gap. This CDR3 is 14 amino acids long. This CDR3 is CASSPRVSGYTQYF. CDR3 nucleotide sequence: TGTGCCAGCAGCCCAAGGGTCTCCGGGTATACGCAGTATTTT.